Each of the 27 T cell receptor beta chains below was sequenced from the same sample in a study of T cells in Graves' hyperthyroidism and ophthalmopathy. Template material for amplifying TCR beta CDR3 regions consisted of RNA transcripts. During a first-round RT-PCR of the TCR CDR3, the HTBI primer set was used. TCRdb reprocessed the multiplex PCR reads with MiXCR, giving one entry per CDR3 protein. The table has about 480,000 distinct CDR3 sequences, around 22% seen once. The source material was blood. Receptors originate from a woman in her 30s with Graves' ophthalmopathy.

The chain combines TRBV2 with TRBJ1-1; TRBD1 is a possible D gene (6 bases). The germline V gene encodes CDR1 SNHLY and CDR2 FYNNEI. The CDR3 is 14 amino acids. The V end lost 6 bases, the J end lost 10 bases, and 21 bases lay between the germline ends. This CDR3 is CASRNLGAFGGAFF. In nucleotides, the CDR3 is TGTGCCAGCAGGAACCTGGGGGCCTTCGGAGGAGCTTTCTTT.

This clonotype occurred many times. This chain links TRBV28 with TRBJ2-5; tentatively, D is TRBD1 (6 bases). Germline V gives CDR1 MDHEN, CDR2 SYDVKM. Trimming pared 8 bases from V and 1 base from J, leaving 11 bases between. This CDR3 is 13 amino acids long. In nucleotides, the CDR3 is TGTGCCAGCGCAGGGGAGCCCCAAGAGACCCAGTACTTC. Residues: CASAGEPQETQYF.

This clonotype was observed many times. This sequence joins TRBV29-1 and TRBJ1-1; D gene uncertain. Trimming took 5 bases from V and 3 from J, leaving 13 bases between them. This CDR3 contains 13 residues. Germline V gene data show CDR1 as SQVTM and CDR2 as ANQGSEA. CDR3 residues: CSVRVGLDTEAFF. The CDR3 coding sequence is TGCAGCGTTCGGGTGGGCTTGGACACTGAAGCTTTCTTT.

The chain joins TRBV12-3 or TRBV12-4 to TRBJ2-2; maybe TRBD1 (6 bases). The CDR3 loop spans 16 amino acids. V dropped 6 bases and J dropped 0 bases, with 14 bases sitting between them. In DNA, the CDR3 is TGTGCCAGCAGAGACGACAGGACCTCGAACACCGGGGAGCTGTTTTTT. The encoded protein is CASRDDRTSNTGELFF.

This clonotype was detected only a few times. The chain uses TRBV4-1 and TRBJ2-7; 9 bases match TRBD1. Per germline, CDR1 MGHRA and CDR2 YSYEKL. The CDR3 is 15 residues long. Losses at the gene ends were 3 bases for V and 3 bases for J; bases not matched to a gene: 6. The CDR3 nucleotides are TGCGCCAGCAGCCAGACCGGGACAGGGAACTACGAGCAGTACTTC. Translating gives CASSQTGTGNYEQYF.

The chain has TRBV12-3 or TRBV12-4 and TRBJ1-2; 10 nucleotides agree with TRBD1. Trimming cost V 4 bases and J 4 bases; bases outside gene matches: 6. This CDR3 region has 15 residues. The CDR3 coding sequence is TGTGCCAGCAGTTCCCTTGGGGACAGGGGCTATGGCTACACCTTC. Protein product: CASSSLGDRGYGYTF.

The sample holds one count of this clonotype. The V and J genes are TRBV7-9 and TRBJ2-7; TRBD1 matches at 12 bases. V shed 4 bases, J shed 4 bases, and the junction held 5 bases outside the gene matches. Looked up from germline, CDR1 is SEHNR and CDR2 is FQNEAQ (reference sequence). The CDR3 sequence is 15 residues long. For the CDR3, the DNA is TGTGCCAGCAGCTGGCCGGGACAGGGGGCATACGAGCAGTACTTC. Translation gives CASSWPGQGAYEQYF. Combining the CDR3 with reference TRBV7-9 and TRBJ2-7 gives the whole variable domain DTGVSQNPRHKITKRGQNVTFRCDPISEHNRLYWYRQTLGQGPEFLTYFQNEAQLEKSRLLSDRFSAERPKGSFSTLEIQRTEQGDSAMYLCASSWPGQGAYEQYFGPGTRLTVT.

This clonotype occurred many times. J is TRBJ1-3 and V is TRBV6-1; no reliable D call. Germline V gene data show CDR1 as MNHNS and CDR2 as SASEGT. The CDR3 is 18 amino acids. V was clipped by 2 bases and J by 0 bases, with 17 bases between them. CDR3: CASSESLGRRDSGNTIYF. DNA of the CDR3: TGTGCCAGCAGTGAAAGTCTTGGAAGACGAGACTCTGGAAACACCATATATTTT.

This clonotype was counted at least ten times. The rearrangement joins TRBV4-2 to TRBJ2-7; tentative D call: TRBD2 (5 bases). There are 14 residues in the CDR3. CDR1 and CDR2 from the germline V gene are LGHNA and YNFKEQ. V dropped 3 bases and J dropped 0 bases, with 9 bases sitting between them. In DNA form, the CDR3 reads TGTGCCAGCAGCCACCTACGGGACTCCTACGAGCAGTACTTC. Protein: CASSHLRDSYEQYF.

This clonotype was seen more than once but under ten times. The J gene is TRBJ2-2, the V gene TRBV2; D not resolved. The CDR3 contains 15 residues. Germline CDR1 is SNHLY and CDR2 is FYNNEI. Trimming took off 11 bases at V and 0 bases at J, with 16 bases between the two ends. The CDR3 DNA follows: TGTGCCCGAAAAATGGGCAATACGAACACCGGGGAGCTGTTTTTT. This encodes CARKMGNTNTGELFF.

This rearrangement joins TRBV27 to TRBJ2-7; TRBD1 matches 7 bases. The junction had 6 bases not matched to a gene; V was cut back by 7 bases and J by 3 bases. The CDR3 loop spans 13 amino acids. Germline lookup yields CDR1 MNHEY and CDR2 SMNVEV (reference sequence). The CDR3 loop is CASNDREGYEQYF. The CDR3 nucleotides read TGTGCCAGCAATGACAGGGAAGGCTACGAGCAGTACTTC.

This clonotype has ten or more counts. The CDR3 DNA is TGTGCCAGCAGTTCGGACAGGGAATTTAGCAATCAGCCCCAGCATTTT. The encoded protein is CASSSDREFSNQPQHF. The chain joins TRBV6-2 or TRBV6-3 to TRBJ1-5, with TRBD1 matching 8 bases. This CDR3 region has 16 residues. The V gene end was trimmed by 4 bases and the J gene end by 0 bases; junction bases not matched to a gene: 5. CDR1 is MNHEY and CDR2 is SVGEGT in the germline V gene.

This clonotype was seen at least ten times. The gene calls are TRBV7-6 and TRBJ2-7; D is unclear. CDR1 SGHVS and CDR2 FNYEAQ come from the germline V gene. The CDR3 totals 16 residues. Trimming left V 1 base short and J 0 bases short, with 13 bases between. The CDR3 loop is CASSLEADGASYEQYF. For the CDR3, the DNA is TGTGCCAGCAGCTTAGAAGCAGACGGAGCCTCCTACGAGCAGTACTTC.

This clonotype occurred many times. CDR3 region: CASSALTGGMNTEAFF. In DNA, the CDR3 is TGTGCCAGTAGTGCTCTTACGGGGGGCATGAACACTGAAGCTTTCTTT. V and J are TRBV19 and TRBJ1-1; D is perhaps TRBD1 (6 bases). Trimming shortened V by 5 bases and J by 0 bases, and 16 bases separated the two germline ends. Looked up from germline, CDR1 is LNHDA and CDR2 is SQIVND (reference sequence). This CDR3 comprises 16 residues.

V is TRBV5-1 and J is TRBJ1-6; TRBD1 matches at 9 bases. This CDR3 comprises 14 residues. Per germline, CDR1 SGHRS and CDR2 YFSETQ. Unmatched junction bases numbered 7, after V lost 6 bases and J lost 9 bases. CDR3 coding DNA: TGCGCCAGCAACCCGGGACAGGGAAGTTCACCCCTCCACTTT. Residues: CASNPGQGSSPLHF.

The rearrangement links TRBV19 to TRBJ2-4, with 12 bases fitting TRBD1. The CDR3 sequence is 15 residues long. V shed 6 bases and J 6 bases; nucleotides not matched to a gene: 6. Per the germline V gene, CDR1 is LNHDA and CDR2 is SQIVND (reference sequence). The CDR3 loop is CASRRDRGLGNIQYF. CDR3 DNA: TGTGCCAGTAGAAGGGACAGGGGGCTTGGAAACATTCAGTACTTC.

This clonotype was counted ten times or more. The CDR3 reads CSVEYAGNQPQHF. The CDR3 bases are TGCAGCGTGGAATATGCGGGCAATCAGCCCCAGCATTTT. The J gene is TRBJ1-5, the V gene TRBV29-1; D is unclear. This CDR3 comprises 13 residues. Germline V lookup: CDR1 SQVTM, CDR2 ANQGSEA. V was pared by 6 bases and J by 2 bases, with 11 bases between.

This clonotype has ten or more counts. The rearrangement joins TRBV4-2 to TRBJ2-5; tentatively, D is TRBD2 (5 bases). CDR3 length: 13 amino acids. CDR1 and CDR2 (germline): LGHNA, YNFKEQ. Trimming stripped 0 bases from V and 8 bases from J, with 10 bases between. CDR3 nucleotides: TGTGCCAGCAGCCAAGATACGAGGGAAACCCAGTACTTC. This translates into CASSQDTRETQYF.

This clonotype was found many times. The CDR3 spells CSARDGGGQAFF. DNA for the CDR3: TGCAGTGCTAGAGATGGCGGGGGCCAAGCTTTCTTT. This sequence joins TRBV20-1 and TRBJ1-1, with D possibly being TRBD1 (6 bases). CDR1 is DFQATT and CDR2 is SNEGSKA in the germline V gene (reference sequence). V lost 0 bases and J 9 bases, leaving 11 bases between the germline ends. CDR3 length: 12 amino acids.

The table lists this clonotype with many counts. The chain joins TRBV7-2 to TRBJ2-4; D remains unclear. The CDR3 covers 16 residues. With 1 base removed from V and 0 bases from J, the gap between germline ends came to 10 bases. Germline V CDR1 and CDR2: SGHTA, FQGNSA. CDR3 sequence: CASSLGQALAKNIQYF. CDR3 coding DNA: TGTGCCAGCAGCTTAGGGCAGGCCCTAGCCAAAAACATTCAGTACTTC.

CDR3: CASSRSQGGQETQYF. CDR3 bases: TGTGCCAGCAGCCGCTCGCAGGGTGGTCAAGAGACCCAGTACTTC. V and J are TRBV7-2 and TRBJ2-5; possibly TRBD1 for D (5 bases). The CDR3 is made up of 15 amino acids. Germline V gene lookup returns CDR1 SGHTA and CDR2 FQGNSA. Trimming took 5 bases from V and 2 from J, leaving 15 bases between them.

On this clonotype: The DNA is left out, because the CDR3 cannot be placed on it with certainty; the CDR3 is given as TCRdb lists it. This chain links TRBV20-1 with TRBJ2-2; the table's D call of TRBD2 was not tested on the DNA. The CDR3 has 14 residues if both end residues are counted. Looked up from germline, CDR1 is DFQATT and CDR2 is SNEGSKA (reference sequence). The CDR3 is CSASSSLRPGSCFF.

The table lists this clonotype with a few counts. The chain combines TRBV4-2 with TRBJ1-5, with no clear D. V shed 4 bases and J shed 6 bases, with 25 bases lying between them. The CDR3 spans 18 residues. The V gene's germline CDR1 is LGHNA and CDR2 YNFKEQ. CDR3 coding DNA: TGTGCCAGCAGCCGCCGCAAGTTAGTGGGATCCCCCAGTCAGCCCCAGCATTTT. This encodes CASSRRKLVGSPSQPQHF.

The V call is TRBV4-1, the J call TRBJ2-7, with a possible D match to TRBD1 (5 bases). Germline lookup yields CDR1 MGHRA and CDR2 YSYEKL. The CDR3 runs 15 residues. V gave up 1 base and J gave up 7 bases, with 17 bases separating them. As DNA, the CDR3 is TGCGCCAGCAGCCAAGTAGGGGCCTCTTTGCGGGAGCAGTACTTC. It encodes CASSQVGASLREQYF.

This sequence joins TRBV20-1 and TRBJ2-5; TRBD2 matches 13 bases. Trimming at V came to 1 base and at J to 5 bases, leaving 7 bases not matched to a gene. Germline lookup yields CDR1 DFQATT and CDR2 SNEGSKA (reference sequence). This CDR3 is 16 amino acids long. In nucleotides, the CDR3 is TGCAGTGCTAGAGTTTTACTAGCGGGAGGGCGGGAGACCCAGTACTTC. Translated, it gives CSARVLLAGGRETQYF.

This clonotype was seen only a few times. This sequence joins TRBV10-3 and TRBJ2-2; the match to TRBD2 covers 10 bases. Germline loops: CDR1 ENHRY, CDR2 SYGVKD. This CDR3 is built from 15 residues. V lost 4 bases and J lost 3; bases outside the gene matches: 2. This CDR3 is CAISVGTSDTGELFF. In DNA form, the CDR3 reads TGTGCCATCAGTGTCGGGACTAGCGACACCGGGGAGCTGTTTTTT.

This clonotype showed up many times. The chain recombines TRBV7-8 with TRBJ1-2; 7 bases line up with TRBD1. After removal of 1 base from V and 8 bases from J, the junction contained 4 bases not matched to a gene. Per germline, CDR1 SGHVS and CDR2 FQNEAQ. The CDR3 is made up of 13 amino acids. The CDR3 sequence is CASSLDRGGGYTF. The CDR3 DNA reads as TGTGCCAGCAGCTTAGACAGGGGCGGAGGCTACACCTTC.